One and the same sample provided the 21 T cell receptor beta chains below, sequenced in a study of OX40 agonist ivuxolimab in advanced cancers. Here immunoSEQ multiplex PCR was the method, and the copy in TCRdb shows in-frame clones only, minus some. Here the sample spans around 62,000 clones, more than 65% being singletons. Sequencing was performed on CD4+ or CD8+ T cells sorted from blood, taken in a trial of the OX40 agonist ivuxolimab. Every receptor here comes from an adult with an advanced solid tumor such as melanoma, head and neck, liver or kidney cancer.

This chain uses TRBV7-2 with TRBJ2-2; D is unresolved. This CDR3 region has 13 residues. Germline V gives CDR1 SGHTA, CDR2 FQGNSA. Trimming shortened V by 5 bases and J by 4 bases, and 8 bases separated the two germline ends. The CDR3 is CASSRAGTGELFF. CDR3 nucleotide sequence: TGTGCCAGCAGCCGTGCCGGCACCGGGGAGCTGTTTTTT. The full variable domain, in which reference TRBV7-2 and TRBJ2-2 provide the parts outside the CDR3, is GAGVSQSPSNKVTEKGKDVELRCDPISGHTALYWYRQSLGQGLEFLIYFQGNSAPDKSGLPSDRFSAERTGGSVSTLTIQRTQQEDSAVYLCASSRAGTGELFFGEGSRLTVL.

The chain carries TRBV27 and TRBJ1-6; D uncertain. From germline, CDR1 is MNHEY and CDR2 SMNVEV (reference sequence). The V end lost 3 bases, the J end lost 9 bases, and 9 bases lay between the germline ends. CDR3 length equals 13 residues. DNA for the CDR3: TGTGCCAGCAGTTTCGAGGGTCGTTCACCCCTCCACTTT. Protein product: CASSFEGRSPLHF.

The chain carries TRBV28 and TRBJ1-5; D gene uncertain. Germline CDR1 reads MDHEN; CDR2 reads SYDVKM. Trimming cost V 3 bases and J 3 bases, with 15 bases left between them. This CDR3 region has 16 residues. CDR3 in DNA: TGTGCCAGCAGTTTCTCGCCCGACTCCGCCAATCAGCCCCAGCATTTT. This translates into CASSFSPDSANQPQHF.

The chain combines TRBV4-1 with TRBJ2-7; D might be TRBD2 (7 bases). Trimming cost V 0 bases and J 3 bases, with 12 bases left between them. Germline V lookup: CDR1 MGHRA, CDR2 YSYEKL. The CDR3 spans 15 residues. The chain's CDR3 is CASSQEGGAGYEQYF. DNA of the CDR3: TGCGCCAGCAGCCAAGAGGGGGGGGCAGGCTACGAGCAGTACTTC.

The rearrangement links TRBV28 to TRBJ1-3; 7 nucleotides line up with TRBD1. Looked up from germline, CDR1 is MDHEN and CDR2 is SYDVKM. This CDR3 comprises 19 residues. The V gene end was trimmed by 7 bases and the J gene end by 0 bases; junction bases not matched to a gene: 18. For the CDR3, the DNA is TGTGCCAGCAATCCCCTCGGGACAGTTTCAGAGGGCTCTGGAAACACCATATATTTT. It is translated as CASNPLGTVSEGSGNTIYF.

The chain has TRBV2 and TRBJ2-7, with TRBD1 matching over 7 bases. Per the germline V gene, CDR1 is SNHLY and CDR2 is FYNNEI. This CDR3 has 12 amino acids. Trimming cost V 11 bases and J 2 bases; bases outside gene matches: 6. This CDR3 reads CAGGQHPYEQYF. The CDR3 DNA reads as TGTGCCGGGGGACAGCATCCCTACGAGCAGTACTTC.

The chain has TRBV19 and TRBJ2-7; 8 nucleotides line up with TRBD1. Germline V gives CDR1 LNHDA, CDR2 SQIVND (reference sequence). The CDR3 sequence is 16 residues long. Germline trimming cut 5 bases from V and 4 bases from J; bases unmatched to any gene: 13. As DNA, the CDR3 is TGTGCCAGTAGTGCCCAGCCAGGGGGCGATACATACGAGCAGTACTTC. The encoded protein is CASSAQPGGDTYEQYF.

The chain has TRBV11-2 and TRBJ2-7; no clear D. The CDR3 runs to 15 residues. CDR1 SGHAT and CDR2 FQNNGV come from the germline V gene. V gave up 6 bases and J gave up 6 bases, with 21 bases separating them. The CDR3 DNA is TGTGCCAGCAGATCCCAGGCGGTATCAGACCCCGAGCAGTACTTC. It specifies CASRSQAVSDPEQYF. Variable domain in full (rest from reference TRBV11-2 and TRBJ2-7): EAGVAQSPRYKIIEKRQSVAFWCNPISGHATLYWYQQILGQGPKLLIQFQNNGVVDDSQLPKDRFSAERLKGVDSTLKIQPAKLEDSAVYLCASRSQAVSDPEQYFGPGTRLTVT.

Here the CDR3 DNA reads TGTGCCAGCAGCTTAGATCGAGCGGGAGAGCGAGATACGCAGTATTTT. Its protein is CASSLDRAGERDTQYF. The gene calls are TRBV7-2 and TRBJ2-3; 8 bases line up with TRBD2. The CDR3 has 16 amino acids. The germline gives CDR1 SGHTA, CDR2 FQGNSA. After removal of 1 base from V and 5 bases from J, the junction contained 8 bases not matched to a gene.

This clone was counted a single time. The chain carries TRBV5-4 and TRBJ1-2; maybe TRBD1 (5 bases). V shed 5 bases and J shed 8 bases, with 13 bases lying between them. In germline, CDR1 is SGHNT, CDR2 YYREEE (reference sequence). This CDR3 region has 12 residues. The CDR3: CASRFHEGGYTF. The CDR3 region has the DNA TGTGCCAGCAGATTCCATGAGGGGGGCTACACCTTC.

The chain carries TRBV7-3 and TRBJ2-5; 11 nucleotides agree with TRBD2. In germline, CDR1 is SGHTA, CDR2 FQGTGA. V was pared by 2 bases and J by 7 bases, with 3 bases of the junction left unmatched. This CDR3 is 14 amino acids long. In nucleotides, the CDR3 is TGTGCCAGCAGCTTACTAGCGGGAGGTGGGACCCAGTACTTC. It yields the protein CASSLLAGGGTQYF.

J is TRBJ1-1 and V is TRBV6-5; 8 bases map to TRBD1. J lost 1 base, V lost 7 bases, and 8 bases had no gene match. The CDR3 length is 15 residues. Germline CDR1 MNHEY, CDR2 SVGAGI. The DNA for the CDR3 is TGTGCCAGCAAACCCTCAGGGGGCCAGAACACTGAAGCTTTCTTT. Its protein product is CASKPSGGQNTEAFF.

The gene calls are TRBV28 and TRBJ1-1; no reliable D call. The length of the CDR3 is 15 residues. The V gene lost 5 bases and the J gene lost 9 bases, with 22 bases spanning the gap. In germline, CDR1 is MDHEN, CDR2 SYDVKM. Here the CDR3 reads CASSLAQVSRTKAFF. CDR3 in DNA: TGTGCCAGCAGTCTAGCTCAAGTTTCCCGGACTAAAGCTTTCTTT.

This chain links TRBV9 with TRBJ1-3, with D possibly matching TRBD1 (5 bases). V was cut by 7 bases and J by 2 bases, with 10 bases left in between. The CDR3 has 13 residues. Germline V gives CDR1 SGDLS, CDR2 YYNGEE. This CDR3 reads CASGGMTGNTIYF. DNA for the CDR3: TGTGCCAGCGGGGGGATGACTGGAAACACCATATATTTT.

This clone was detected only once. The chain employs TRBV5-1 and TRBJ1-1; 7 nucleotides line up with TRBD1. The V segment lost 0 bases and the J segment 0 bases; nucleotides outside the gene matches: 14. Per the germline V gene, CDR1 is SGHRS and CDR2 is YFSETQ. The CDR3 extends over 19 amino acids. The CDR3 coding sequence is TGCGCCAGCAGCTTGGCCATTGTAGGGGACAGTACCATGAACACTGAAGCTTTCTTT. Protein product: CASSLAIVGDSTMNTEAFF. Complete variable domain (other parts from reference TRBV5-1 and TRBJ1-1): KAGVTQTPRYLIKTRGQQVTLSCSPISGHRSVSWYQQTPGQGLQFLFEYFSETQRNKGNFPGRFSGRQFSNSRSEMNVSTLELGDSALYLCASSLAIVGDSTMNTEAFFGQGTRLTVV.

The gene calls are TRBV27 and TRBJ2-5; 11 bases are shared with TRBD2. V dropped 4 bases and J dropped 5; count of bases not matched to a gene: 9. The V gene's germline CDR1 is MNHEY and CDR2 SMNVEV (reference sequence). The CDR3 is made up of 16 amino acids. CDR3 amino acids: CASSSTSGVAWETQYF. CDR3 sequence (DNA): TGTGCCAGCAGTTCGACTAGCGGGGTAGCATGGGAGACCCAGTACTTC.

This rearrangement joins TRBV18 to TRBJ1-5, with TRBD1 identical over 7 bases. The germline CDR1 and CDR2 sequences are KGHSH and LQKENI. Unmatched junction bases numbered 4, after V lost 4 bases and J lost 1 base. The CDR3 has 15 amino acids. The CDR3 nucleotides read TGTGCCAGCTCACGGGGGACAGTGAGCAATCAGCCCCAGCATTTT. It specifies CASSRGTVSNQPQHF.

The CDR3 sequence is CASTPGHKGNQPQHF. DNA of the CDR3: TGTGCCAGCACTCCGGGACATAAGGGCAATCAGCCCCAGCATTTT. The chain is built from TRBV2 and TRBJ1-5, with a tentative D call TRBD1 (6 bases). Trimming stripped 7 bases from V and 2 bases from J, with 15 bases between. The germline gives CDR1 SNHLY, CDR2 FYNNEI. CDR3 length: 15 residues.

The CDR3 here is CASSFSSYNEQFF. The CDR3 DNA sequence: TGTGCCAGCAGCTTTAGCTCCTACAATGAGCAGTTCTTC. The genes are TRBV11-3 and TRBJ2-1; unclear D gene. In germline, CDR1 is SGHNT, CDR2 YENEEA. The CDR3 is 13 amino acids. V was clipped by 3 bases and J by 0 bases, with 3 bases between them.

The chain carries TRBV5-6 and TRBJ1-4, with a tentative D call TRBD1 (5 bases). This CDR3 is built from 14 residues. Germline V gives CDR1 SGHDT, CDR2 YYEEEE. The V and J ends lost 7 bases and 3 bases respectively, with 13 bases between them. The CDR3 DNA reads TGTGCCAGCCGGGGGAAAAGGTCTAATGAAAAACTGTTTTTT. Translation gives CASRGKRSNEKLFF.

This clone was observed once. The V gene is TRBV4-3, the J gene TRBJ2-1; D perhaps matches TRBD2 (5 bases). Trimming left V 1 base short and J 5 bases short, with 12 bases between. CDR1 is LGHNA and CDR2 is YSLEER in the germline V gene. CDR3 length: 15 residues. As DNA, the CDR3 is TGCGCCAGCAGCCAAGGTGGAAGGCGGGACAATGAGCAGTTCTTC. Translated: CASSQGGRRDNEQFF.